This T cell receptor (beta chain) was obtained from a study of T cells expressing NK-cell markers. Turning to the study itself: In sorted CD3+CD56+NKG2C+, CD3+CD56+NKG2C- and CD3+CD56-NKG2C+ T cells, TCR beta repertoires were obtained. Sequencing covered eight donors, seven HCMV-seropositive and one seronegative.

It was by 5'RACE template switching with UMIs that TCR beta cDNA was made. TCRdb reanalyzed the 5' RACE reads, giving one entry per CDR3 protein sequence and no DNA. Reported are 300,000 to 450,000 distinct CDR3 sequences; the ten largest clones contain 5.2%. Overall study results and limits: For a handful of donors, the dominant NKG2C+ clonotypes made up roughly 1.0-8% of their CD8+ T cells.

This CDR3 contains 15 residues. Germline V gene sequence: CDR1 SGHVS, CDR2 FQNEAQ. Regarding this clonotype: Its cognate antigen is unknown.

The sequence derives from a man aged 18-69 years in good health. Material for sequencing was blood T cells: a sorted CD56 or NKG2C T cell subset, CD4+ or CD8+ T cells, or bulk PBMC T cells (not recorded which). The J gene is TRBJ2-7, the V gene TRBV7-8. This CDR3 is CASSFGRPNSYEQYF.